The T cell receptor (beta chain) described here comes from a study of cytomegalovirus exposure and HLA in healthy donors (dated by TCRdb to 2017 to 2019). A note on the overall study: An earlier analysis of some 550 of the donors reported approximately 270 Gb of sequence data and 117 million unique TCR beta sequences from about 179 million T cells. Roughly 300 gigabases of sequencing data and tens of millions of unique TCR sequences were included in an early release covering over 600 HLA-typed donors. Of the 398 genotyped donors, roughly 80% fell in the genetic ancestry cluster associated with self-reported Caucasian donors. The study aimed to test whether cataloging public T cell receptors could reveal signatures of past pathogen exposure. The study profiled the T cell repertoires of around 700 subjects by immunosequencing and related them to cytomegalovirus serostatus. A separate validation cohort of approximately 130 different subjects was used in addition to the roughly 620-subject first cohort. High-throughput TCR immunosequencing, statistical association of individual TCRs with disease status, and machine learning were combined to predict cytomegalovirus infection status. To study patterns of TCR occurrence, a later analysis re-analyzed previously published TCR beta repertoires from 500 to 850 donors and added high-resolution HLA genotyping. Rather than drawing on any new phenotypic data, the later analysis identified candidate immune exposures from TCR beta sequences and the way those sequences occurred across donors. To decide whether each TCR beta V gene segment behaved as functional or pseudogenic, an earlier analysis of some 580 of the donors relied on high-throughput TCR beta sequencing. Donor age, sex, ethnicity and CMV serostatus were compiled alongside the repertoire data. A later genetic analysis used genome-wide SNP genotypes for 398 of the 666 donors, treating that subset as a discovery cohort. All discovery cohort repertoires had been generated on a single sequencing platform. Both class I and class II loci were covered by HLA typing, at four-digit resolution. Typing coverage differed by locus: A, B, C, DRB1 and DQB1 were typed in about 620-640 donors, DQA1 in about 550, DPA1 in over 600, and DPB1 in roughly 450. Because of strong linkage in the cohort, roughly five DR-DQ haplotypes were treated as single units for association and clustering. Among 300 to 500 genotyped donors of the cohort, an average of roughly 230,000 unique TCR beta nucleotide sequences was sequenced per donor, of which about 18% were non-productive.

The library was produced with the immunoSEQ multiplex PCR assay. For the multiplex PCR, a mixture combining 60 forward primers for TCR Vbeta segments and 13 reverse primers for TCR Jbeta segments was used. Amplification of the CDR3 region of rearranged TCR beta genes was performed with a multiplex PCR assay on genomic DNA. The amplified TCR beta libraries were sequenced on the Illumina HiSeq System as 87-base-pair reads. For the original study's pipeline: Across the 670 or so repertoires, a later analysis counted 60 million to 90 million unique TCR beta chains, some 11 million of which were shared by at least two donors. Raw reads were error-corrected and collapsed into unique sequences with a nearest-neighbor algorithm that merged closely related sequences to remove PCR and sequencing errors. To assign V, D and J gene segments, CDR3 sequences were aligned to IMGT reference sequences. For a sequence to be retained, a match of at least six nucleotides was required to both a V gene segment and a J gene segment. Rearrangements were called productive when the CDR3 lacked stop codons and stayed in frame with V and J; all others were non-productive. Following IMGT convention, CDR3 was defined as the stretch from the second conserved V-encoded cysteine up to the conserved J-encoded phenylalanine. The earlier analysis of 587 of the donors excluded any sequence lacking an unambiguous match to a single V gene segment. In an earlier analysis of some 590 of the donors, V segments were called functional above 56.7% productive rearrangements and were called segregating when the between-donor standard deviation exceeded 5%. A statistical classification framework was built for diagnosing cytomegalovirus status from the catalog of TCR beta chain sequences. V and J gene assignment, in a later analysis, came from comparing TCR nucleotide sequences with IMGT/GENE-DB human TR gene sequences. Using the TCRdist pipeline, a later analysis assigned CDR3 sequences along with most-parsimonious VDJ recombination scenarios. A later analysis defined each TCR beta chain by its CDR3 amino acid sequence plus V-gene family, and excluded reads lacking a unique V-gene family. As a way to deal with suspected cross-contamination and a sequencing artifact, a later analysis dropped roughly 620 nucleotide sequences that were highly shared and had low generation probability. A later analysis calculated a clonal expansion index for each public chain from normalized within-repertoire ranks of inferred template counts. In a later analysis, generation probabilities were computed with a VDJ recombination model fitted to out-of-frame rearrangements, and the resulting probabilities were checked against IGoR. Hypergeometric tests were used in a later analysis to score TCR-TCR, TCR-HLA and TCR-CMV co-occurrence, with a repertoire-size bias correction applied to the TCR pairs. To estimate false discovery rates, a later analysis permuted the HLA or CMV assignments 20 times. In a later analysis, co-occurring TCRs were grouped with DBSCAN, and TCRdist sequence similarity was added when clustering was performed within HLA-allele-positive subsets. For co-occurrence clustering, repertoires with fewer than 30,000 or more than 120,000 public chains were excluded, along with four to six repertoires with anomalous nucleotide sharing. Sourced from immuneACCESS, this table was stored by TCRdb with only in-frame sequences that have V and J called. A share of the clones is absent; for the studies checked, an unresolved V gene accounts for under half, and the remainder has no known explanation. The DNA gave D and trimming, while V, J and clone size come from that table. Counted in this sample were approximately 110,000 clones; about 81% of them appeared once. The ten biggest clones cover about 1.1% of the sample.

In total, approximately 610 healthy bone marrow donors made up the cohort. At the time of sampling, every cohort member was nominally healthy, though immune exposures that went unrecorded were likely present. The donor was CMV seronegative and was included in the group of 352 seronegative cohort members. A peripheral blood sample was provided by each donor, and peripheral blood mononuclear cells were used for TCR beta sequencing. Genomic DNA was extracted from the blood cell samples with the Qiagen DNeasy Blood Extraction Kit. This clone has a handful of counts. Which antigen it targets is not known. There are no base qualities to consult, and no much larger clone falls within one base. Overall results and qualifications from the work: In a later analysis, several top co-occurrence clusters were reported to appear linked to parvovirus B19, influenza, CMV and Epstein-Barr virus. When HLA alleles, especially DR and DQ, strongly co-occurred, attributing TCR associations to individual alleles was difficult. The cohort was sequenced for TCR beta chains only, and without alpha or paired-chain data the features that could be detected were limited. Sequencing depth was assumed to be roughly uniform across donors in the presence/absence analyses, though that assumption may not hold. Most TCR sequences were observed very rarely across donors, whereas some public TCRs were present in many individuals. In vitro tests confirmed that a few of the cytomegalovirus-associated TCR beta chains recognize cytomegalovirus antigens. A total of 164 TCR beta chains were listed by the study as associated with cytomegalovirus. In a later analysis, most CMV-associated TCR beta chains were found to appear HLA-restricted, with HLA associations seemingly driven largely by CMV exposure. The authors suggested that the approach could potentially be extended to other disease states and immunological phenotypes. At a false discovery rate of 0.05, a later analysis linked 15,000 to 20,000 TCR beta sequences to specific HLA alleles. Linkage disequilibrium might explain the correlated functional status among segregating V segments, but an unknown experimental factor could not be excluded. Some 16 rarely observed V segments, including chromosome 9 orphons, were excluded from the earlier analysis of about 500 of the donors because counts were too low. In a later analysis, the rate of TCR association differed among HLA loci, with DRB1 alleles having the most associated TCRs and HLA-C alleles having the fewest. A later analysis found that HLA-associated TCR beta chains were more clonally expanded and had lower generation probabilities than equally common non-associated chains. In a later genetic analysis, a missense DCLRE1C variant was associated with V-gene and J-gene trimming of TCR beta chains, and the association was replicated in an independent cohort. Immune exposure information for the cohort was limited to CMV serostatus. The classifier was reported to diagnose cytomegalovirus status with high specificity and sensitivity in both the original and validation cohorts. Compared with the 666-donor mean, donors in an Asian-associated ancestry cluster had fewer N-insertions in productive TCRs, according to a later genetic analysis. Because HLA typing was unavailable for some donors at each locus, only the typed subset was used in association tests. In an earlier analysis of roughly 560 of the donors, most TCR beta V segments were observed in productive rearrangements about 87% or about 30% of the time, broadly matching IMGT annotations. A further reported finding was that TCR beta sequences accurately predicted the HLA-A and HLA-B alleles for most subjects in the first cohort. A group of highly shared sequence variants was considered likely to be a technical artifact of the sequencing pipeline.

This clonotype was obtained from a woman younger than 45 in good health and CMV-seronegative. Source material: PBMCs.

The CDR3 has the sequence CASSIQQNYGYTF. The DNA sequence is as follows: TGTGCCAGTAGTATCCAACAGAACTATGGCTACACCTTC. The chain is encoded by TRBV19 joined to TRBJ1-2, with the D gene too uncertain to name. The germline V gene encodes CDR1 LNHDA and CDR2 SQIVND (reference sequence). The CDR3 has 13 amino acids, counting the end cysteine and phenylalanine. The DNA shown is the 39-base CDR3, in frame from base 1. The germline ends are 7 bases apart after V is trimmed by 3 bases and J by 2 bases.